This T cell receptor beta chain came from a study of radiotherapy plus CTLA-4 blockade in lung cancer listed by TCRdb under 2018. Turning to the overall study: Among enrolled patients, about 19% had an objective response and 25% to 35% reached disease control. The research as a whole found: The strongest predictors of response, as reported, were early dynamic changes in blood T cell clones along with a rise in serum interferon-beta after radiation. After treatment with radiotherapy and ipilimumab, TCR clones that originated in tumors expanded in peripheral blood.

A note on this clone: Which antigen it targets is not known. No base quality values were provided; no much bigger clone lies one nucleotide off.

The library was produced with the immunoSEQ multiplex PCR assay. TCRdb took over this immuneACCESS table, retaining in-frame rearrangements with V and J assigned. Such tables are incomplete; in checked studies, under half of the missing clones stem from an unresolved V gene, and the remainder is unexplained. The sample contains about 88,000 clones, around 72% of them found a single time. The ten biggest clones cover around an eighth of the sample. V lost 8 bases and J lost 10 bases; the stretch between them is 6 bases long. The CDR3 measures 9 amino acids from cysteine to phenylalanine. Only the CDR3 part of the read is kept: 27 bases, read in frame from the first base. Based on the germline V gene, the CDR1 and CDR2 sequences are MNHNS and SASEGT. The study tested focal radiation therapy combined with CTLA-4 blockade (ipilimumab) in patients with chemo-refractory metastatic non-small-cell lung cancer.

The TCR was taken from a human donor with non-small cell lung cancer that progressed on radiotherapy plus ipilimumab. The sequence is built from TRBV6-1 and TRBJ2-1; no confident D gene assignment can be made. The sequenced sample was peripheral blood, obtained from a patient treated with radiotherapy plus ipilimumab. Here is the DNA: TGTGCCAGCGGTCCGGAGCAGTTCTTC. Translated, it gives CASGPEQFF.